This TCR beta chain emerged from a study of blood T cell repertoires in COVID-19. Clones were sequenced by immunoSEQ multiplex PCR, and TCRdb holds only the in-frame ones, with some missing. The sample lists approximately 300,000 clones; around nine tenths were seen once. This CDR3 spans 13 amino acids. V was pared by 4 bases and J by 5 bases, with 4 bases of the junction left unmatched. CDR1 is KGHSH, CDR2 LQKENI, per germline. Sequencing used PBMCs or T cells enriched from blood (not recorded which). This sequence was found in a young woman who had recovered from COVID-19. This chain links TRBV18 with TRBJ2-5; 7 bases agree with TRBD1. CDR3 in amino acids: CASSRDRAETQYF. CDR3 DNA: TGTGCCAGCTCACGTGACAGGGCCGAGACCCAGTACTTC.